A selection of T cell receptor beta chains follows, all from one sample in a study of blood T cell repertoires in COVID-19. This table comes from immunoSEQ multiplex PCR, and its TCRdb copy is limited to in-frame clones, with some not included. The sample has 120,000 to 150,000 clones, 87% seen once; the top ten hold 3.5% to 4.5%. Sequences were obtained from PBMCs or T cells enriched from blood (not recorded which). These receptor sequences come from a woman between 40 and 55 years old who had been exposed to COVID-19. The CDR3 runs from the conserved cysteine through the conserved F or W. The D gene is left open where the match is weak. Clone size is given for some rows only: seen once, a few or many times, or a class if the clone is expanded.

clone_size j_call d_call v_call cdr3_nt cdr3_aa
NA TRBJ1-1 NA TRBV12-3/TRBV12-4 TGTGCCAGCAGTTTTTCGGGGATGGTGGCTTTCTTT CASSFSGMVAFF
NA TRBJ2-7 NA TRBV18 TGTGCCAGCTCACGCGCAGACAGCTCCTACGAGCAGTACTTC CASSRADSSYEQYF
NA TRBJ1-2 NA TRBV19 TGTGCCAGTCAGGGGCTTTGGGGCTACACCTTC CASQGLWGYTF
NA TRBJ1-2 TRBD1 TRBV2 TGTGCCAGCATTAGGGGGCCAGATGGCTACACCTTC CASIRGPDGYTF
NA TRBJ1-3 NA TRBV2 TGTGCCAGCAGTTTCACCGGGACAAATGGAAACACCATATATTTT CASSFTGTNGNTIYF
NA TRBJ2-2 NA TRBV25-1 TGTGCCAGCTGGGGGGGCGCGAACACCGGGGAGCTGTTTTTT CASWGGANTGELFF
few TRBJ1-1 NA TRBV2 TGTGCCAGCAGCGGTGTTGGGGGGAGGGAAGCTTTCTTT CASSGVGGREAFF
NA TRBJ2-1 NA TRBV9 TGTGCCAGCAGCGTTGGCGGGGTGTCGGCCAATGAGCAGTTCTTC CASSVGGVSANEQFF
NA TRBJ1-1 NA TRBV19 TGTGCCAGTAGGAGGGACATAAAGAACACTGAAGCTTTCTTT CASRRDIKNTEAFF
NA TRBJ1-1 TRBD1 TRBV5-1 TGCGCCAGCAGCCCTGACAGGGCACGCGAAGCTTTCTTT CASSPDRAREAFF
NA TRBJ2-1 TRBD2 TRBV7-3 TGTGCCAGCAGCTTAAGTGCTAGCGGGGGAAATGAGCAGTTCTTC CASSLSASGGNEQFF
NA TRBJ1-1 NA TRBV7-3 TGTGCCAGCAGCGCAGGTATGAACACTGAAGCTTTCTTT CASSAGMNTEAFF
NA TRBJ1-4 NA TRBV5-6 TGTGCCAGCAGCTTCACGGGGGCAACTAATGAAAAACTGTTTTTT CASSFTGATNEKLFF
few TRBJ1-5 NA TRBV4-1 TGCGCCAGCGGCAGGGAAAGCAATCAGCCCCAGCATTTT CASGRESNQPQHF
NA TRBJ2-1 TRBD1 TRBV6-5 TGTGCCAGCAGTTACTTAGACAGGGCCAATGAGCAGTTCTTC CASSYLDRANEQFF
NA TRBJ1-5 TRBD1 TRBV6-2/TRBV6-3 TGTGCCAGCAGTTTTTCGACAGGGCTCTACCAGCCCCAGCATTTT CASSFSTGLYQPQHF
NA TRBJ1-1 NA TRBV3-1/TRBV3-2 TGTGCCAGCAGCCCGTACCGGGGGTCTAACACTGAAGCTTTCTTT CASSPYRGSNTEAFF
NA TRBJ1-2 NA TRBV6-6 TGTGCCAGCAGCCCTATGGCAGGCTTTTCGTCTGGCTACACCTTC CASSPMAGFSSGYTF
NA TRBJ1-6 NA TRBV27 TGTGCCAGCAGTCCCGGGGGGAGGGCTAATTCACCCCTCCACTTT CASSPGGRANSPLHF
NA TRBJ2-7 NA TRBV2 TGTGCCAGCAGTGAACGGGGGATCCAGGGTTCCTACGAGCAGTACTTC CASSERGIQGSYEQYF
NA TRBJ1-1 NA TRBV6-1 TGTGCCAGCAGTGAAAGAGGTTCGTCCGCCACTGAAGCTTTCTTT CASSERGSSATEAFF
NA TRBJ1-1 NA TRBV28 TGTGCCAGCACCGACCACGGGATAGGGACTGAAGCTTTCTTT CASTDHGIGTEAFF
NA TRBJ2-3 NA TRBV6-4 TGTGCCAGCAGTGAAAGGCAGGCCACAGATACGCAGTATTTT CASSERQATDTQYF
NA TRBJ2-1 NA TRBV10-2 TGCGCCAGCAGTGGAGGACAGCAGCAGTTCTTC CASSGGQQQFF
NA TRBJ1-2 NA TRBV7-9 TGTGCCAGCAGCTTTTTGGTATCGTCGGGGGGCGCCGGTTATGATGGCTACACCTTC CASSFLVSSGGAGYDGYTF
NA TRBJ2-3 TRBD2 TRBV6-5 TGTGCCAGCAGCGACCTAGCGGGGGCGGCAGATACGCAGTATTTT CASSDLAGAADTQYF
NA TRBJ2-7 NA TRBV27 TGTGCCAGCAGTTCCCTCTACGAGCAGTACTTC CASSSLYEQYF
NA TRBJ1-1 TRBD1 TRBV6-5 TGTGCCAGCACCACGACAGGGGAAACTGAAGCTTTCTTT CASTTTGETEAFF
NA TRBJ1-2 NA TRBV7-2 TGTGCCAGCAGCTCCAGGGACTTAGTCGGTGGCTACACCTTC CASSSRDLVGGYTF
NA TRBJ1-1 NA TRBV4-3 TGCGCCAGCAGCCATCCCTCGGGAAGGATTTCTGACACTGAAGCTTTCTTT CASSHPSGRISDTEAFF
NA TRBJ1-2 NA TRBV19 TGTGCCAGTAGTCTACGCGGGAGGGAAAACGCTATCTATGGCTACACCTTC CASSLRGRENAIYGYTF
many TRBJ2-2 NA TRBV5-1 TGCGCCAGCAGCTTGGGGGCAATGGACACCGGGGAGCTGTTTTTT CASSLGAMDTGELFF
few TRBJ2-7 TRBD2 TRBV27 TGTGCCAGCAGTTTAGGTGGACTAGCGGGACGCTACGAGCAGTACTTC CASSLGGLAGRYEQYF
NA TRBJ2-2 NA TRBV2 TGTGCCAGCAGTGGTGGCAGGGAAGGGACCGGGGAGCTGTTTTTT CASSGGREGTGELFF
few TRBJ2-2 TRBD1 TRBV7-3 TGTGCCAGCAGCTTAAATCAGCACAGGGGGCCCGGGGAGCTGTTTTTT CASSLNQHRGPGELFF
NA TRBJ1-6 TRBD1 TRBV5-4 TGTGCCAGCAGCTTGGGATACAGGGGAGGATCACCCCTCCACTTT CASSLGYRGGSPLHF
NA TRBJ1-4 NA TRBV12-3/TRBV12-4 TGTGCCAGCAGCTCAGGAAATGAAAAACTGTTTTTT CASSSGNEKLFF
once TRBJ2-7 NA TRBV29-1 TGCAGCGTTGAGGCTGATTCCTACGAGCAGTACTTC CSVEADSYEQYF
NA TRBJ2-7 TRBD1 TRBV7-2 TGTGCCAGCAGCTTAGACCTCGGACAGGGTTACGAGCAGTACTTC CASSLDLGQGYEQYF
few TRBJ1-1 NA TRBV13 TGTGCCAGCAGCTTTCAGGGAGGAACTGAAGCTTTCTTT CASSFQGGTEAFF
NA TRBJ2-3 TRBD1 TRBV12-5 TGTGCTAGTGGTTCCACAGGGGTCTCAGATACGCAGTATTTT CASGSTGVSDTQYF
NA TRBJ2-7 TRBD2 TRBV7-2 TGTGCCAGCAGCTTACCCCCTTATAGCGGGAGGGCCGGGACCTACGAGCAGTACTTC CASSLPPYSGRAGTYEQYF
NA TRBJ2-2 TRBD1 TRBV5-1 TGCGCCAGCAGCTTGGCCGGGACAGGGTATCCCGGGGAGCTGTTTTTT CASSLAGTGYPGELFF
few TRBJ2-7 TRBD1 TRBV6-2/TRBV6-3 TGTGCCAGCAGTTACCTGACAGGGCGATCCTACGAGCAGTACTTC CASSYLTGRSYEQYF
NA TRBJ2-1 TRBD2 TRBV7-6 TGTGCCAGCAGCTCACTAGCGGGAATATACAATGAGCAGTTCTTC CASSSLAGIYNEQFF
NA TRBJ2-7 TRBD1 TRBV27 TGTGCCAGCAGTTTTACAGGGGGCAACTACGAGCAGTACTTC CASSFTGGNYEQYF
NA TRBJ2-6 TRBD1 TRBV14 TGTGCCAGCAGCCTTAACAGGGGGCAAGCCAACGTCCTGACTTTC CASSLNRGQANVLTF
NA TRBJ1-1 NA TRBV7-9 TGTGCCAGCAGCTCCCCGGACAGTGTGCTAGCCCGGAACACTGAAGCTTTCTTT CASSSPDSVLARNTEAFF
NA TRBJ2-5 NA TRBV6-1 TGTGCCAGCAGTGAGGCGGGGGCCTATTTAGGGGAGACCCAGTACTTC CASSEAGAYLGETQYF
NA TRBJ2-1 TRBD1 TRBV4-1 TGCGCCTCACACAGGACAGGGGGGAATGAGCAGTTCTTC CASHRTGGNEQFF
NA TRBJ1-1 NA TRBV9 TGTGCCAGCAGCGTACTTTCCACAGGGCGCACTGAAGCTTTCTTT CASSVLSTGRTEAFF
NA TRBJ1-2 TRBD1 TRBV6-5 TGTGCCAGCAGTTACTCCGGGACAGGCGGCTATGGCTACACCTTC CASSYSGTGGYGYTF
NA TRBJ2-7 NA TRBV5-1 TGCGCCAGCAGCCAGGGTGGCTACGAGCAGTACTTC CASSQGGYEQYF
NA TRBJ2-2 TRBD1 TRBV27 TGTGCCAGTTCCCGGGACAGGGTAAACACCGGGGAGCTGTTTTTT CASSRDRVNTGELFF
NA TRBJ1-6 TRBD1 TRBV15 TGTGCCACCAGCAGAGATCAGGACAGGGTCGACTCACCCCTCCACTTT CATSRDQDRVDSPLHF
NA TRBJ2-5 TRBD2 TRBV3-1/TRBV3-2 TGTGCCAGCAGCCCGGGTTCTAGCGGGAGGGAGACCCAGTACTTC CASSPGSSGRETQYF
NA TRBJ2-1 TRBD2 TRBV7-8 TGTGCCAGCAGCTTACGAGGGACTAGCTCCTACAATGAGCAGTTCTTC CASSLRGTSSYNEQFF
few TRBJ2-7 NA TRBV5-6 TGTGCCAGCAGCTTGAATGACTGGTTTCCGAGCTCCTACGAGCAGTACTTC CASSLNDWFPSSYEQYF
NA TRBJ2-5 TRBD1 TRBV7-9 TGTGCCAGCAGCCGGGACAGGGGGTGGGAGACCCAGTACTTC CASSRDRGWETQYF